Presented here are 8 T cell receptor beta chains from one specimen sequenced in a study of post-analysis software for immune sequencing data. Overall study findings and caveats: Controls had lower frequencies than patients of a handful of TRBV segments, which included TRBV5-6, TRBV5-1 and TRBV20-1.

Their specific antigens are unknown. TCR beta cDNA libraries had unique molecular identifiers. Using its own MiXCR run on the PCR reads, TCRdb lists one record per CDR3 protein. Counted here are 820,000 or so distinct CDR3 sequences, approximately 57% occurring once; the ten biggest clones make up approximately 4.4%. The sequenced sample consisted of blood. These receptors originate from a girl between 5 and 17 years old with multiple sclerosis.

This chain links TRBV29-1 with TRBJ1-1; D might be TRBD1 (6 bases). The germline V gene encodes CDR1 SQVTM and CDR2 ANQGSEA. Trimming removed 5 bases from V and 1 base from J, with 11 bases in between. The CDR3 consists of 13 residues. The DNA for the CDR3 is TGCAGCGTTTCGGGACACCGGAACACTGAAGCTTTCTTT. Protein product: CSVSGHRNTEAFF.

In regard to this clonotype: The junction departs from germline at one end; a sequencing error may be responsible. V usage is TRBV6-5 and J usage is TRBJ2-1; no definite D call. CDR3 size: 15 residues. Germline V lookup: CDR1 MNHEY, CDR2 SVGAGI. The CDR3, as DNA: TGTGCCAGCAGTGACTCGATCTTTTCCTACAATGAGCAGTTCTTC. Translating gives CASSDSIFSYNEQFF.

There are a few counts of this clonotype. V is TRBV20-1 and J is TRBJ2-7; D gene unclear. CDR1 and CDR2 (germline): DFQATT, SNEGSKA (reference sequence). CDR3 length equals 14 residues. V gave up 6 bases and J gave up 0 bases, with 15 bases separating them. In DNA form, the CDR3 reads TGCAGTGCCCCACGGCCCAACCACTCCTACGAGCAGTACTTC. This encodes CSAPRPNHSYEQYF.

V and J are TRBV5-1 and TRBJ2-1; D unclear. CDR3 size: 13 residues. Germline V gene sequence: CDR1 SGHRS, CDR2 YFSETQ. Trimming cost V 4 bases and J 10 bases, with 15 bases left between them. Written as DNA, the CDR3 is TGCGCCAGCAGCCTGATGTGGGGTCCCGAGCAGTTCTTC. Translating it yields CASSLMWGPEQFF.

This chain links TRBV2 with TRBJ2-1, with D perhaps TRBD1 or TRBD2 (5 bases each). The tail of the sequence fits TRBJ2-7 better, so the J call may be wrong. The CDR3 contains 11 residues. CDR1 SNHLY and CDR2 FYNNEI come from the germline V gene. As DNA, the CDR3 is TGTGCCAGCACTCTAGAGGGACAGCAGTACTTC. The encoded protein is CASTLEGQQYF.

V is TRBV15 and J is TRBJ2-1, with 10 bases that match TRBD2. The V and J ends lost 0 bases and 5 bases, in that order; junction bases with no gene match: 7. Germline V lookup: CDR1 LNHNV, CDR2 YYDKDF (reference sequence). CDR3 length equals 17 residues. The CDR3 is CATSREYRGLADNEQFF. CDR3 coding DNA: TGTGCCACCAGCAGAGAGTACCGCGGACTAGCGGACAATGAGCAGTTCTTC.

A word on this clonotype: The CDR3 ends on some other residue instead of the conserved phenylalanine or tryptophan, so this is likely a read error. The CDR3 DNA reads TGTGCCAGCAGCTTAGCAGGGCCAGAGACTAACTATGGCTACACCTTA. It translates to CASSLAGPETNYGYTL. The chain links TRBV7-6 to TRBJ1-2; D remains ambiguous. V lost 0 bases, J lost 0 bases, and 11 bases lay in between. Germline-derived CDR1 and CDR2 are SGHVS and FNYEAQ. This CDR3 comprises 16 residues.

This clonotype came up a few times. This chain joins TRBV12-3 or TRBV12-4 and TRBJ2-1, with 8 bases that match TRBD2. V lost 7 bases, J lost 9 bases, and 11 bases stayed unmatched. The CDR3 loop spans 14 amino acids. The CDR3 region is CASTPGGPGSEQFF. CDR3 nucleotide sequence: TGTGCCAGCACCCCGGGGGGGCCGGGCAGTGAGCAGTTCTTC.